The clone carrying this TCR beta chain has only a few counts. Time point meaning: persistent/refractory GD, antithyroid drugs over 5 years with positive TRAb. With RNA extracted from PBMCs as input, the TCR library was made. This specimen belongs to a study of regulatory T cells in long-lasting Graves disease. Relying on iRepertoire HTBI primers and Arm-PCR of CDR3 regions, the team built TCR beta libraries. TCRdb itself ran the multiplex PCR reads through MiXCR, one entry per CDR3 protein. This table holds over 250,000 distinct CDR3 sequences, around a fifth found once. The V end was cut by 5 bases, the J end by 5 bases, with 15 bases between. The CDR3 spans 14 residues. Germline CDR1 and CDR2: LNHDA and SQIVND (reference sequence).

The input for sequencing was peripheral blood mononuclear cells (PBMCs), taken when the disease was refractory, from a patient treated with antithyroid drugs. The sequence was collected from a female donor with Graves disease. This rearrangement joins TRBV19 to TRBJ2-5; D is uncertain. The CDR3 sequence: CASSPSRVGETQYF. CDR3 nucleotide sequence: TGTGCCAGTAGTCCGTCAAGGGTAGGGGAGACCCAGTACTTC.